This T cell receptor (beta chain) was documented in a study of control samples from healthy donors and cancer patients. The germline V gene encodes CDR1 SGHAT and CDR2 FQNNGV. With 1 base clipped from V and 1 base from J, the junction kept 1 base outside the gene matches. There are 15 residues in the CDR3. Sequencing was performed with immunoSEQ multiplex PCR; in TCRdb, only in-frame clones are kept and a portion is missing. The sample contains about 92,000 clones, roughly 78% of which appear only once. V gene TRBV11-2 combines with J gene TRBJ2-3, with 8 bases fitting TRBD2. The source material was blood. The sequence derives from a woman in her sixties in good health. The CDR3 DNA reads TGTGCCAGCAGCTTAGCGGGGGGGGGCACAGATACGCAGTATTTT. Its protein is CASSLAGGGTDTQYF.